The clone carrying this TCR beta chain turned up a few times. What it binds is unknown. This entry is derived from a study of response to subunit inactivated influenza vaccine. Study outcomes and limitations: T cells newly recruited by each seasonal influenza vaccination are few, the authors suggested.

CDR1 and CDR2 from the germline V gene are SGHTA and FQGNSA. V dropped 6 bases and J dropped 3 bases, with 15 bases sitting between them. The CDR3 length is 14 residues. In TCRdb, the RT-PCR reads were re-called with MiXCR into one record per CDR3 protein. Of 750,000 to 850,000 distinct CDR3 sequences in the sample, around 18% were seen once. The clonotype comes from a man in his fifties or sixties who received an inactivated influenza vaccine. The specimen was PBMCs from blood, collected 5 days after vaccination. This chain connects TRBV7-2 to TRBJ2-7; D possibly matches TRBD1 or TRBD2 (5 bases each). Here the CDR3 reads CASRKSEGIYEQYF. The CDR3 DNA follows: TGTGCCAGCAGGAAATCCGAGGGGATCTACGAGCAGTACTTC. Looking up the rest from reference TRBV7-2 and TRBJ2-7 gives the full variable domain: GAGVSQSPSNKVTEKGKDVELRCDPISGHTALYWYRQSLGQGLEFLIYFQGNSAPDKSGLPSDRFSAERTGGSVSTLTIQRTQQEDSAVYLCASRKSEGIYEQYFGPGTRLTVT.